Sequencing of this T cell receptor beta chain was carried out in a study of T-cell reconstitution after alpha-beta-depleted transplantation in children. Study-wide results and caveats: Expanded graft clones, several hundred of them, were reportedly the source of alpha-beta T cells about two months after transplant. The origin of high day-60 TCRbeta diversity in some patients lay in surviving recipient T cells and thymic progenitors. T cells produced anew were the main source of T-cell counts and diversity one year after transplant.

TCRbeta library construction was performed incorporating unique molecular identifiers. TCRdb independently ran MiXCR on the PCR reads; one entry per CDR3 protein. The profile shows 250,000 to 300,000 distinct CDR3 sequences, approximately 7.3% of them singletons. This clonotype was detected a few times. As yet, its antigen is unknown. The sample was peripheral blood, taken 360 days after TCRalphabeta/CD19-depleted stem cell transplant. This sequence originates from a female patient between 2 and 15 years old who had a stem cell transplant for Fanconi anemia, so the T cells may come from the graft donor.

Here the CDR3 reads CASSQLEGDSPDTEAFF. The CDR3 DNA is TGTGCCAGCAGCCAACTCGAGGGGGATAGCCCGGACACTGAAGCTTTCTTT. The chain employs TRBV7-6 and TRBJ1-1, with a possible D match to TRBD1 (6 bases). Germline V CDR1 and CDR2: SGHVS, FNYEAQ. The CDR3 has 17 amino acids. Trimming left V 5 bases short and J 3 bases short, with 22 bases between.